These T cell receptor beta chains were read from a single sample in a study of tumor-infiltrating lymphocytes in primary liver carcinoma. One entry per CDR3 protein, called by TCRdb with MiXCR from the multiplex PCR reads. This sample has about 48,000 distinct CDR3 sequences; about 80% occur once, and the top ten carry about 30%. Specimen: liver tumor tissue from sampling region 3. Source of these receptors: a middle-aged man with primary liver carcinoma and hepatitis B virus infection. The CDR3 runs from the conserved cysteine through the conserved F or W. D genes are given only for firm matches. Clone size is stated in some rows and not others, as once, few, many or a class when expanded.

CDR3 DNA,CDR3 protein,V gene,clone size,CDR3 length,J gene,D gene
TGCGCCAGCAGCCCACCTCTCGGGCCCTACAATGAGCAGTTCTTC,CASSPPLGPYNEQFF,TRBV4-1,medium-sized,15,TRBJ2-1,-
TGCGCCGGCAGCCAGGTTCCTAGCGTCGAGCAGTTCTTC,CAGSQVPSVEQFF,TRBV4-1,-,13,TRBJ2-1,-
TGCGCCTGCAGCCCTCAGGGGAGGGAGACCCTGTACTTC,CACSPQGRETLYF,TRBV5-1,-,13,TRBJ2-5,-
TGTGCCAGCAGATTAGACAGGGTTGACAATCAGCCCCAGTATTTC,CASRLDRVDNQPQYF,TRBV6-1,-,15,TRBJ1-5,TRBD1
TGTGCCAGCAGCAGGGACAAAACCTACGAGCAGTACTTC,CASSRDKTYEQYF,TRBV7-8,-,13,TRBJ2-7,-
TGTGCCAGTAGTTACGGAGTGGACAGCACCGGGGAGCTGTTTTTT,CASSYGVDSTGELFF,TRBV6-5,-,15,TRBJ2-2,-
TGCGCCAGCAGCCACGGCAGATACAACATCTTGATGAGCATTGAAGCTTTCTTT,CASSHGRYNILMSIEAFF,TRBV4-1,-,18,TRBJ1-1,-
TGTGTCAACAGTGTCACAGGGTCCGGCACAGATACGCAGTATTTT,CVNSVTGSGTDTQYF,TRBV6-1,-,15,TRBJ2-3,-
TGTGCCAGCAGCCCCGGGTCAGCCAACTACAATGAGCAGTTCTTC,CASSPGSANYNEQFF,TRBV5-1,-,15,TRBJ2-1,-
TGTGCAATCAGGGGGGACGTGGATGAGCAGTTCTTC,CAIRGDVDEQFF,TRBV10-3,once,12,TRBJ2-1,-
TGTGCTAACAGCCGAATGGGGGGACAGGGATTCGGCAATGAAGCTTTCTTT,CANSRMGGQGFGNEAFF,TRBV11-2,once,17,TRBJ1-1,TRBD1
TGCGCCAGCAGCCAAGCCGGGACTAGCGTCTACAATGAGCAACTCTTC,CASSQAGTSVYNEQLF,TRBV4-1,-,16,TRBJ2-1,TRBD2
TGTGCCAGCGGCTTAGCGGGTCCCGCCTACGAGCAGTATTTC,CASGLAGPAYEQYF,TRBV7-9,-,14,TRBJ2-7,TRBD2
TGCAGCGTTGCCCGGACAGGGCTTGATGCTAGCTACGCCTTC,CSVARTGLDASYAF,TRBV29-1,-,14,TRBJ1-2,TRBD1
TGTGCCAGTACCTACTCAGGGATGAACACCGGGGAGCTGTTATTT,CASTYSGMNTGELLF,TRBV19,-,15,TRBJ2-2,-
TGCGCCAGCAGTTTCAGTCGGGAGACCCAGTACTTC,CASSFSRETQYF,TRBV28,-,12,TRBJ2-5,-
TGTGCCGGCAGACCCCGGGACTCTGCCCACCAAGAGACCCAGTACTTC,CAGRPRDSAHQETQYF,TRBV11-2,few,16,TRBJ2-5,-
TGCGCCAGCAGCTATGGTGACGGGGGTCAGCCCCAGCTTTTT,CASSYGDGGQPQLF,TRBV5-1,-,14,TRBJ1-5,-
TGTGCCAGCAGCGAGGGCCCGAGCAATCAGCCCCAGCATTTT,CASSEGPSNQPQHF,TRBV12-3/TRBV12-4,-,14,TRBJ1-5,-
TGTGCCAGCAGTCCACGACGGTGGTGGGGCGGAGGAGATACGCAGTATTTT,CASSPRRWWGGGDTQYF,TRBV28,few,17,TRBJ2-3,-
TGTGCTAGCAGTTTCGCGAGAAACTACGAGCAGTACTTC,CASSFARNYEQYF,TRBV28,-,13,TRBJ2-7,-
TGTGCTAGCAGCCAAGATAGGTCTAGCGGTTACGATGAGCAGTTCTTC,CASSQDRSSGYDEQFF,TRBV4-2,-,16,TRBJ2-1,TRBD2
TGTGCCAGCAGCCCGGGAGGGCCGTACAATGAGCAGTTCTTC,CASSPGGPYNEQFF,TRBV11-2,few,14,TRBJ2-1,TRBD2
TGCGCCAGCAGTGAGTATCGCAATGAGCAGTTCTTC,CASSEYRNEQFF,TRBV10-2,many,12,TRBJ2-1,-
-,CASSPSFGRGNYNEQLF,TRBV28,-,17,TRBJ2-1,-
TGCGCCAGCAATCGGGACAGGGTTTTCAGCGGGAAGCTGTTTTTT,CASNRDRVFSGKLFF,TRBV4-1,-,15,TRBJ2-2,TRBD1
TGTACCAGTAGTGTAAGGGGGCTAGCCCGATCGGAGACCCAGTACTTC,CTSSVRGLARSETQYF,TRBV19,-,16,TRBJ2-5,TRBD1
TGTGCCAGCGGCTTAGAGGCAACCGTGTCCTACGAGGAGTACTTC,CASGLEATVSYEEYF,TRBV11-1,-,15,TRBJ2-7,-
TGCAGCGTTCGGGACAATTACAATCAGCCCCAGCATTTT,CSVRDNYNQPQHF,TRBV29-1,medium-sized,13,TRBJ1-5,-
TGTGCCAGCAGCTTAGGGACCGTGGGCTACGAGCAGTACTTC,CASSLGTVGYEQYF,TRBV7-8,-,14,TRBJ2-7,-
TGTGCCAACAGCTTAGTATCAGGGGCAGTCCTCGAGCAGTATTTC,CANSLVSGAVLEQYF,TRBV7-9,-,15,TRBJ2-7,-
TGCAGCGTTAAGGGAGACGGCTCTTACGAGCAGTACTTC,CSVKGDGSYEQYF,TRBV29-1,few,13,TRBJ2-7,-
TGTGCCAGTAGGAGGGACCCAGACTCGAACACTGAAGCTTTCTTT,CASRRDPDSNTEAFF,TRBV5-6,few,15,TRBJ1-1,-
TGTGCCAGCAGCCCTTTACCGGACACCATGAACACTGAAGCTTTCTTT,CASSPLPDTMNTEAFF,TRBV11-2,once,16,TRBJ1-1,-
TGCACCGTTGAAGATCCCAGGCGTTTGAGCTTGGAGCGGTTCTTC,CTVEDPRRLSLERFF,TRBV29-1,-,15,TRBJ2-1,-
TGTTCCAGCAATTACGCAGTGGACGGCACCGGTGAGCTGTTTTTT,CSSNYAVDGTGELFF,TRBV6-5,once,15,TRBJ2-2,-
TGTGCCAGCAGTTACAGGGGGGCCACCTATGAGCAGTACTTC,CASSYRGATYEQYF,TRBV6-5,-,14,TRBJ2-7,-
TGTGCTAGCGGGGTGGGGACAGGGAACAATCAGCCCCAGCATTTT,CASGVGTGNNQPQHF,TRBV7-8,-,15,TRBJ1-5,TRBD1
TGTGCCAGCAGCCAAGAACGGGACAGACGCTACGAGCCGTACTTC,CASSQERDRRYEPYF,TRBV4-1,once,15,TRBJ2-7,TRBD1
TGTGCCAGCAGACTACGACAGAACACTGAAGCTTTCTTT,CASRLRQNTEAFF,TRBV28,many,13,TRBJ1-1,-
TGTGTCATCCAGCGGGAGGGCTCCTATGAGCAGTACTTC,CVIQREGSYEQYF,TRBV10-3,-,13,TRBJ2-7,TRBD2
TGTGTCAGCAGCTTAGCTGAGGACCATGAGTGCGAGCAGTACTTC,CVSSLAEDHECEQYF,TRBV11-2,-,15,TRBJ2-7,-
TGTGCCAGCAGTGAAGCGCTCTGGGGGGTAGCCTGTGGCTACACCTTC,CASSEALWGVACGYTF,TRBV6-1,-,16,TRBJ1-2,-
TGTGCCAGCAGTTTCGATACAGTCCAAGAGACTCAGTACTTC,CASSFDTVQETQYF,TRBV28,-,14,TRBJ2-5,-
TGTGCCAGCAGCCCTTTCAGGGTGGAAGAGACCCAGTACTTC,CASSPFRVEETQYF,TRBV7-2,-,14,TRBJ2-5,-
TGTGCCAGCTCACCTCCCGGGACTCAGGGGATAGATACGCAGTATTTT,CASSPPGTQGIDTQYF,TRBV18,-,16,TRBJ2-3,-